Presented here are 14 T cell receptor beta chains from one specimen sequenced in a study of cytomegalovirus exposure and HLA in healthy donors (dated by TCRdb to between 2016 and 2019). The library was obtained by the immunoSEQ multiplex PCR assay. For the multiplex PCR, a mixture combining 60 forward primers for TCR Vbeta segments and 13 reverse primers for TCR Jbeta segments was used. TCRdb obtained this table from immuneACCESS and retained in-frame rearrangements with V and J assigned. These tables miss some clones; where compared with another copy, unresolved V genes account for less than half of the shortfall, and the remainder is unexplained. A total of approximately 180,000 clones appear in this sample, over 60% of them only once. Jointly, the top ten make up roughly 1.1% of the sample. Sequencing was performed on PBMCs. Source of these receptors: a woman between 40 and 55 years old in good health and CMV-seronegative.

The chain uses TRBV5-4 and TRBJ2-5, with TRBD2 as a possible D gene (5 bases). CDR1 and CDR2 from the germline V gene are SGHNT and YYREEE (reference sequence). The CDR3 is 14 residues long. Trimming removed 5 bases at V and 4 bases at J, with 15 bases between. CDR3 bases: TGTGCCAGCAGGATAGACACCGGAGGAGAGACCCAGTACTTC. Protein sequence: CASRIDTGGETQYF.

The rearrangement links TRBV7-9 to TRBJ1-1; D ambiguous. Per germline, CDR1 SEHNR and CDR2 FQNEAQ (reference sequence). V was clipped by 3 bases and J by 4 bases, with 12 bases between them. The CDR3 loop spans 14 amino acids. The CDR3 here is CASSLLRVATEAFF. The CDR3 region has the DNA TGTGCCAGCAGCTTGTTGCGGGTGGCCACTGAAGCTTTCTTT.

The chain couples TRBV11-3 to TRBJ2-1; D might be TRBD2 (5 bases). This CDR3 spans 13 amino acids. Trimming stripped 1 base from V and 6 bases from J, with 7 bases between. Germline loops: CDR1 SGHNT, CDR2 YENEEA. The CDR3 here is CASSLGLTNEQFF. CDR3 in DNA: TGTGCCAGCAGCTTAGGACTAACCAATGAGCAGTTCTTC.

This chain connects TRBV6-4 to TRBJ1-2, with D possibly TRBD1 on 5 matching bases. Looked up from germline, CDR1 is MRHNA and CDR2 is SNTAGT. The CDR3 totals 15 residues. V was pared by 2 bases and J by 8 bases, with 18 bases between. CDR3 bases: TGTGCCAGCAGTGACGGTCGCGGGACCTACCGAGGCTACACCTTC. Its translation is CASSDGRGTYRGYTF.

This clone was found once. In DNA form, the CDR3 reads TGTGCCAGCAGTTTATCCCCCCCGGGCTACGAGCAGTACTTC. Amino acid sequence: CASSLSPPGYEQYF. J is TRBJ2-7 and V is TRBV27; D is ambiguous. CDR1 and CDR2 from the germline V gene are MNHEY and SMNVEV (reference sequence). This CDR3 region has 14 residues. V gave up 0 bases and J gave up 3 bases, with 9 bases separating them.

The chain employs TRBV4-1 and TRBJ1-2, with D possibly TRBD1 on 6 matching bases. Trimming removed 0 bases at V and 4 bases at J, with 15 bases between. The CDR3 runs to 16 residues. CDR1 is MGHRA, CDR2 YSYEKL, per germline. The CDR3 region is CASSQDATGRGYGYTF. CDR3 sequence (DNA): TGCGCCAGCAGCCAAGATGCAACAGGGAGAGGCTATGGCTACACCTTC.

This clone was counted once. The V gene is TRBV6-5, the J gene TRBJ1-1, with D possibly being TRBD1 (6 bases). CDR1 and CDR2 (germline): MNHEY, SVGAGI. The CDR3 spans 14 residues. V lost 2 bases and J 5 bases, leaving 12 bases between the germline ends. CDR3 in DNA: TGTGCCAGCAGTTACGGGGGCGGAATGACTGAAGCTTTCTTT. Translation: CASSYGGGMTEAFF.

This clone was observed a single time. The rearrangement uses TRBV10-3 and TRBJ1-2; 7 positions agree with TRBD1. The germline gives CDR1 ENHRY, CDR2 SYGVKD. V lost 1 base to trimming and J lost 3 bases; unmatched junction nucleotides: 5. The CDR3 spans 15 residues. The CDR3 region has the DNA TGTGCCATCAGTGAGTTGAGGGACAGCTACTATGGCTACACCTTC. Protein: CAISELRDSYYGYTF.

This chain uses TRBV7-3 with TRBJ2-6; weak D call: TRBD2 (5 bases). CDR3 length: 17 residues. Germline V gene sequence: CDR1 SGHTA, CDR2 FQGTGA. Trimming removed 2 bases at V and 0 bases at J, with 11 bases between. CDR3 nucleotides: TGTGCCAGCAGCTTAGGAGCGGCCTCCTCTGGGGCCAACGTCCTGACTTTC. Amino acid sequence: CASSLGAASSGANVLTF.

The genes are TRBV2 and TRBJ2-2; the D is unclear. Germline V gives CDR1 SNHLY, CDR2 FYNNEI. The V gene lost 6 bases and the J gene lost 6 bases, with 8 bases spanning the gap. The CDR3 is 12 amino acids. The CDR3, as DNA: TGTGCCAGCAGCCTCGCGCCCGGGGAGCTGTTTTTT. Translated, it gives CASSLAPGELFF. Full variable domain (outside the CDR3, taken from reference TRBV2 and TRBJ2-2): EPEVTQTPSHQVTQMGQEVILRCVPISNHLYFYWYRQILGQKVEFLVSFYNNEISEKSEIFDDQFSVERPDGSNFTLKIRSTKLEDSAMYFCASSLAPGELFFGEGSRLTVL.

The rearrangement joins TRBV30 to TRBJ2-5; D gene uncertain. The CDR3 has 12 amino acids. Trimming removed 2 bases at V and 4 bases at J, with 8 bases between. Per the germline V gene, CDR1 is GTSNPN and CDR2 is SVGIG (reference sequence). In DNA form, the CDR3 reads TGTGCCTGGAGTCTAGGAAGAGAGACCCAGTACTTC. It encodes CAWSLGRETQYF.

V gene TRBV10-3 combines with J gene TRBJ1-4; TRBD1 matches 11 bases. Looked up from germline, CDR1 is ENHRY and CDR2 is SYGVKD. This CDR3 is 13 amino acids long. The chain's CDR3 is CAHWGQGGEKLFF. The CDR3 DNA reads as TGTGCTCACTGGGGACAGGGGGGTGAAAAACTGTTTTTT.

The V gene is TRBV6-5, the J gene TRBJ1-1; D unclear. CDR3 length equals 15 residues. Trimming cost V 4 bases and J 1 base, with 13 bases left between them. CDR1 and CDR2 from the germline V gene are MNHEY and SVGAGI. CDR3: CASSSYGRGNTEAFF. In DNA form, the CDR3 reads TGTGCCAGCAGTTCCTATGGACGGGGGAACACTGAAGCTTTCTTT.

This rearrangement joins TRBV4-1 to TRBJ1-1; D is perhaps TRBD1 (6 bases). V gave up 3 bases and J gave up 4 bases, with 15 bases separating them. Germline V lookup: CDR1 MGHRA, CDR2 YSYEKL. This CDR3 has 15 amino acids. The CDR3 spells CASSQTGRSGTEAFF. DNA of the CDR3: TGCGCCAGCAGCCAGACAGGACGTTCCGGCACTGAAGCTTTCTTT.